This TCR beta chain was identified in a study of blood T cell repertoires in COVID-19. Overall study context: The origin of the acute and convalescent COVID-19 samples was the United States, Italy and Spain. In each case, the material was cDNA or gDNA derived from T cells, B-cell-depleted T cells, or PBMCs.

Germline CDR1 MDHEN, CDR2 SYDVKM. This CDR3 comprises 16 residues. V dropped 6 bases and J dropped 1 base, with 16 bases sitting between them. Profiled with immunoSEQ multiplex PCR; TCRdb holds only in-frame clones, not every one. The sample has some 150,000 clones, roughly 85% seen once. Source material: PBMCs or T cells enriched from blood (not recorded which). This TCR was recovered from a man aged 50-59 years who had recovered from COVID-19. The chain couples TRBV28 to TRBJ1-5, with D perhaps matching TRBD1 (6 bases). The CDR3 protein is CASRHPGARSNQPQHF. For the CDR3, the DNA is TGTGCCAGCAGACACCCAGGGGCAAGGAGCAATCAGCCCCAGCATTTT.